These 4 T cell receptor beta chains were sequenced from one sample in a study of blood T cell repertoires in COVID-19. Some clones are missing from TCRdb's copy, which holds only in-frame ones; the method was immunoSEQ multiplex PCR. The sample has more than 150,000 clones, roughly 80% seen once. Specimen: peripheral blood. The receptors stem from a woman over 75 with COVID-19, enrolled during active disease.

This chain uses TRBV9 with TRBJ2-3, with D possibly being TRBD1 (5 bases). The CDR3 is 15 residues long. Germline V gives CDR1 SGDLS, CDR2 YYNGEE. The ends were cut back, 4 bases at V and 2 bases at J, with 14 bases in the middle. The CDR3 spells CASSLTRAPTDTQYF. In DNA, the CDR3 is TGTGCCAGCAGCCTCACCAGGGCTCCCACAGATACGCAGTATTTT.

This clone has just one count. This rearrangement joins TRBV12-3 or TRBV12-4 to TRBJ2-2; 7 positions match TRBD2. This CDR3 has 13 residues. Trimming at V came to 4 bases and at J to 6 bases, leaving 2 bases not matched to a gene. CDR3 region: CASSSRGSGELFF. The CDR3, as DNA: TGTGCCAGCAGTTCGCGGGGGTCCGGGGAGCTGTTTTTT.

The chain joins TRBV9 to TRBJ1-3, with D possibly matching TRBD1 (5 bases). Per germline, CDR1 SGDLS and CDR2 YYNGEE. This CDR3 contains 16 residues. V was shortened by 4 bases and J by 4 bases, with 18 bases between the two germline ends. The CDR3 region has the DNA TGTGCCAGCAGCACCCCTCCCGGGGGTCGAGGAAACACCATATATTTT. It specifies CASSTPPGGRGNTIYF.

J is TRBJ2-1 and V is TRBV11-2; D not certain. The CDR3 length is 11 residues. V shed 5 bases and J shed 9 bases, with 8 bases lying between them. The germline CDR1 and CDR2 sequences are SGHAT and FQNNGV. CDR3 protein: CASSRLGEQFF. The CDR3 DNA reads TGTGCCAGCAGCCGTCTAGGTGAGCAGTTCTTC.